This T cell receptor beta chain was retrieved from a study of neurological immune-mediated disorders. This clonotype was counted at least ten times. One entry per CDR3 protein, called by TCRdb with MiXCR from the 5' RACE reads. The sample gives roughly 32,000 distinct CDR3 sequences, 3.5% to 4% of which show up once; roughly 2% is in the top ten. Sequences were obtained from PBMCs. This sequence originates from a man younger than 40 with multiple sclerosis.

The CDR3 sequence: CASTQWAEAFF. The CDR3 DNA follows: TGTGCCAGCACCCAGTGGGCTGAAGCTTTCTTT. The chain links TRBV6-6 to TRBJ1-1; D ambiguous. This CDR3 is built from 11 residues. Germline V CDR1 and CDR2: MNHNY, SVGAGI (reference sequence). Between the trimmed V and J ends, which lost 7 bases and 6 bases, there was a span of 9 bases.